One sample yielded the 32 T cell receptor beta chains listed below, sequenced in a study of blood T cell repertoires in COVID-19 (dated by TCRdb to the early 2020s). The library was produced with the immunoSEQ multiplex PCR assay. The clones in this table, taken by TCRdb from immuneACCESS, are in-frame only. Not every clone is retained; where verified, under half of the shortfall comes from an unresolved V gene, and the cause of the rest is unknown. The sample has about 220,000 clones on record, 84% of them singletons. 9.7% of the sample is held by the ten biggest clonotypes. Sequencing was performed on peripheral blood. The receptor source for this set is a man aged 50-60 years with active or convalescent COVID-19.

This chain joins TRBV6-5 and TRBJ2-7; D gene uncertain. V lost 5 bases, J lost 0 bases, and 8 bases lay in between. Germline assignment: CDR1 MNHEY and CDR2 SVGAGI. CDR3 length equals 13 residues. The CDR3 protein is CASSRTFSYEQYF. The DNA of the CDR3 is TGTGCCAGCAGTCGCACATTCTCCTACGAGCAGTACTTC.

V usage is TRBV1 and J usage is TRBJ2-1; the table's D call, TRBD2, was not checked against the DNA. TRBV1 has pseudogene status. The CDR3 loop spans 14 amino acids. CDR3 nucleotides: TGCACCAGCAGCTCGGAGCGGCCCCACAATGAGCAGTTCTTC. Translating it yields CTSSSERPHNEQFF.

The V call is TRBV5-1, the J call TRBJ1-3; 7 nucleotides align to TRBD1. The trim removed 3 bases at V and 2 bases at J, leaving 8 bases unmatched. CDR3 length: 16 amino acids. CDR1 and CDR2 (germline): SGHRS, YFSETQ. CDR3 in amino acids: CASSSGQPAAGNTIYF. The CDR3 DNA is TGCGCCAGCAGCTCGGGACAGCCCGCCGCTGGAAACACCATATATTTT.

DNA of the CDR3: TGCGCCAGCAGCCAAGATGTGATAGCGGGACCAGGATATACGCAGTATTTT. Translating it yields CASSQDVIAGPGYTQYF. The chain links TRBV4-3 to TRBJ2-3; 8 nucleotides line up with TRBD2. V lost 0 bases and J lost 7; bases outside the gene matches: 12. This CDR3 is built from 17 residues. CDR1 is LGHNA, CDR2 YSLEER, per germline.

This chain uses TRBV7-2 with TRBJ2-5; perhaps TRBD2 as D (5 bases). The CDR3 totals 14 residues. Germline CDR1 reads SGHTA; CDR2 reads FQGNSA. V lost 5 bases and J 1 base, leaving 11 bases between the germline ends. DNA for the CDR3: TGTGCCAGCAGCCTCACTAGGGCCCAAGAGACCCAGTACTTC. This sequence encodes CASSLTRAQETQYF.

The chain combines TRBV6-5 with TRBJ1-5; TRBD1 might be the D (6 bases). The CDR3 spans 15 residues. Germline loops: CDR1 MNHEY, CDR2 SVGAGI. Trimming took 8 bases from V and 4 from J, leaving 18 bases between them. CDR3 in amino acids: CASGIRQGPNQPQHF. CDR3 DNA: TGTGCCAGCGGGATACGGCAGGGGCCTAATCAGCCCCAGCATTTT.

The gene calls are TRBV5-1 and TRBJ2-3; D possibly corresponds to TRBD2 (5 bases). The CDR3 consists of 16 residues. Trimming cost V 3 bases and J 5 bases, with 19 bases left between them. Germline values: CDR1 SGHRS, CDR2 YFSETQ. This CDR3 reads CASSSDIQMGRDTQYF. The CDR3 coding sequence is TGCGCCAGCAGCTCGGATATTCAGATGGGGAGAGATACGCAGTATTTT. The full variable domain, its missing parts supplied by reference TRBV5-1 and TRBJ2-3, is KAGVTQTPRYLIKTRGQQVTLSCSPISGHRSVSWYQQTPGQGLQFLFEYFSETQRNKGNFPGRFSGRQFSNSRSEMNVSTLELGDSALYLCASSSDIQMGRDTQYFGPGTRLTVL.

The chain couples TRBV7-8 to TRBJ2-3; 10 nucleotides align to TRBD2. The CDR3 contains 16 residues. Germline CDR1 and CDR2: SGHVS and FQNEAQ. V lost 5 bases and J lost 1; bases outside the gene matches: 6. The CDR3 loop reads CASSLESGGGTDTQYF. CDR3 bases: TGTGCCAGCAGCCTCGAGAGCGGGGGGGGCACAGATACGCAGTATTTT.

This chain connects TRBV5-6 to TRBJ2-7; the match to TRBD1 covers 9 bases. The germline V gene has CDR1 SGHDT and CDR2 YYEEEE. Trimming cost V 4 bases and J 0 bases; bases outside gene matches: 2. The CDR3 has 14 residues. The CDR3 here is CASSGTGSSYEQYV. Written as DNA, the CDR3 is TGTGCCAGCAGCGGGACAGGGAGCTCCTACGAGCAGTACGTC.

The rearrangement uses TRBV4-1 and TRBJ1-3, with 9 bases aligning to TRBD1. This CDR3 contains 18 residues. Losses at the gene ends were 0 bases for V and 4 bases for J; bases not matched to a gene: 10. From germline, CDR1 is MGHRA and CDR2 YSYEKL. The chain's CDR3 is CASSQDRPGTGWGNTIYF. In DNA, the CDR3 is TGCGCCAGCAGCCAAGACCGGCCTGGGACAGGGTGGGGAAACACCATATATTTT.

In DNA, the CDR3 is TGTGCCAGCAGCTTAAACAAGAACACTGAAGCTTTCTTT. It yields the protein CASSLNKNTEAFF. The genes are TRBV7-3 and TRBJ1-1; D is uncertain. The CDR3 has 13 residues. Germline V CDR1 and CDR2: SGHTA, FQGTGA. Trimming took off 1 base at V and 1 base at J, with 4 bases between the two ends.

V and J are TRBV29-1 and TRBJ1-1; 8 bases match TRBD1. CDR1 is SQVTM, CDR2 ANQGSEA, per germline. Trimming cost V 7 bases and J 1 base; bases outside gene matches: 5. The CDR3 consists of 13 residues. The CDR3, as DNA: TGCAGCGCCAGGGGACAGGAGAACACTGAAGCTTTCTTT. The encoded protein is CSARGQENTEAFF.

The CDR3 sequence: CASSPRRSGYTGELFF. The CDR3 DNA reads TGTGCCAGCAGCCCTCGCCGCAGCGGATACACCGGGGAGCTGTTTTTT. The gene calls are TRBV7-2 and TRBJ2-2, with D tentatively TRBD2 (5 bases). This CDR3 is 16 amino acids long. Germline assignment: CDR1 SGHTA and CDR2 FQGNSA. V lost 5 bases to trimming and J lost 3 bases, with 16 bases between them.

The CDR3 sequence: CASTNTGELFF. CDR3 coding DNA: TGTGCCAGCACTAACACCGGGGAGCTGTTTTTT. The chain is built from TRBV6-5 and TRBJ2-2; D is unresolved. The germline V gene encodes CDR1 MNHEY and CDR2 SVGAGI. The CDR3 is 11 amino acids. Trimming cost V 7 bases and J 2 bases, with 2 bases left between them.

In this sample, this clone turned up once. The chain couples TRBV11-2 to TRBJ2-7, with D maybe TRBD2 (5 bases). The CDR3 sequence is 12 residues long. Germline CDR1 is SGHAT and CDR2 is FQNNGV. Trimming left V 3 bases short and J 5 bases short, with 8 bases between. CDR3 protein: CASSFSVHEQYF. CDR3 DNA sequence: TGTGCCAGCAGCTTTAGCGTCCACGAGCAGTACTTC.

V is TRBV2 and J is TRBJ2-4; TRBD1 matches 11 bases. Germline V gives CDR1 SNHLY, CDR2 FYNNEI. The CDR3 is made up of 15 amino acids. Losses at the gene ends were 4 bases for V and 7 bases for J; bases not matched to a gene: 6. CDR3 nucleotides: TGTGCCAGCAGTGCGGGACAGGGGGGTTTGAACATTCAGTACTTC. Translating it yields CASSAGQGGLNIQYF.

The chain employs TRBV15 and TRBJ2-1; perhaps TRBD1 as D (6 bases). V dropped 1 base and J dropped 8 bases, with 12 bases sitting between them. Per germline, CDR1 LNHNV and CDR2 YYDKDF (reference sequence). This CDR3 has 14 amino acids. CDR3 loop: CATSRGPHRDEQFF. The CDR3 nucleotides are TGTGCCACCAGCAGAGGGCCCCACAGGGATGAGCAGTTCTTC.

With regard to this clone: Germline is not matched at one junction end, which may reflect a read error. This sequence joins TRBV11-2 and TRBJ1-1; D gene unclear. The CDR3 runs to 13 residues. Germline V gene data show CDR1 as SGHAT and CDR2 as FQNNGV. The CDR3 protein is CASSPPGYTEAFF. The CDR3 DNA follows: TGTGCCAGCAGCCCGCCGGGATACACCGAAGCTTTCTTT.

This sequence joins TRBV11-2 and TRBJ2-1; the D is unclear. Trimming pared 0 bases from V and 4 bases from J, leaving 13 bases between. The CDR3 contains 16 residues. Germline V gene data show CDR1 as SGHAT and CDR2 as FQNNGV. The CDR3 reads CASSLEKWSLYNEQFF. CDR3 nucleotide sequence: TGTGCCAGCAGCTTAGAGAAGTGGAGTCTGTACAATGAGCAGTTCTTC.

The chain uses TRBV5-1 and TRBJ1-4; 11 nucleotides match TRBD1. V shed 4 bases, J shed 0 bases, and the junction held 8 bases outside the gene matches. The CDR3 loop spans 18 amino acids. CDR1 is SGHRS, CDR2 YFSETQ, per germline. CDR3 DNA: TGCGCCAGCAGCCCCCGGGACAGGGGGTCCTCAACTAATGAAAAACTGTTTTTT. Translated: CASSPRDRGSSTNEKLFF.

This chain uses TRBV13 with TRBJ2-1, with 14 bases matching TRBD2. V shed 2 bases and J 3 bases; nucleotides not matched to a gene: 9. The CDR3 has 19 residues. The germline gives CDR1 PRHDT, CDR2 FYEKMQ (reference sequence). The CDR3 region has the DNA TGTGCCAGCAGCTTAAGGACAGGGACTAGCGGGAGCGGCTACAATGAGCAGTTCTTC. As protein: CASSLRTGTSGSGYNEQFF.

The V gene is TRBV7-9, the J gene TRBJ2-3, with 7 bases aligning to TRBD2. CDR3 length equals 16 residues. Germline V gives CDR1 SEHNR, CDR2 FQNEAQ (reference sequence). The ends lost 6 bases at V and 4 bases at J; junction bases unmatched: 13. The CDR3 region is CASSQYRGEGSDTQYF. CDR3 nucleotide sequence: TGTGCCAGCAGTCAATACCGGGGGGAGGGGTCAGATACGCAGTATTTT. The complete variable domain, with remaining parts taken from reference TRBV7-9 and TRBJ2-3, reads DTGVSQNPRHKITKRGQNVTFRCDPISEHNRLYWYRQTLGQGPEFLTYFQNEAQLEKSRLLSDRFSAERPKGSFSTLEIQRTEQGDSAMYLCASSQYRGEGSDTQYFGPGTRLTVL.

The chain links TRBV7-2 to TRBJ2-3, with 8 bases matching TRBD1. The CDR3 runs 12 residues. V lost 5 bases to trimming and J lost 9 bases; unmatched junction nucleotides: 4. CDR1 is SGHTA, CDR2 FQGNSA, per germline. CDR3 region: CASSVDRGTQYF. As DNA, the CDR3 is TGTGCCAGCAGCGTCGACAGGGGAACGCAGTATTTT.

This sequence joins TRBV29-1 and TRBJ2-5, with D unclear. With 3 bases removed from V and 0 bases from J, the gap between germline ends came to 5 bases. Germline V lookup: CDR1 SQVTM, CDR2 ANQGSEA. The CDR3 is 12 residues long. DNA for the CDR3: TGCAGCGTTGACAGATACCAAGAGACCCAGTACTTC. It yields the protein CSVDRYQETQYF.

The V gene is TRBV11-1, the J gene TRBJ2-2, with 8 bases that match TRBD1. Germline V gene data show CDR1 as SGHAT and CDR2 as FQDESV (reference sequence). The V segment lost 0 bases and the J segment 6 bases; nucleotides outside the gene matches: 6. This CDR3 is 16 amino acids long. The CDR3 DNA reads as TGTGCCAGCAGCTTAGCGCGGACAGGGTCCGCCGGGGAGCTGTTTTTT. The encoded protein is CASSLARTGSAGELFF.

The rearrangement joins TRBV7-2 to TRBJ1-1; D remains ambiguous. Trimming cost V 4 bases and J 7 bases, with 16 bases left between them. The CDR3 has 14 amino acids. Germline CDR1 is SGHTA and CDR2 is FQGNSA. CDR3 coding DNA: TGTGCCAGCAGCTCGCCGAATCGAGAGGATGAAGCTTTCTTT. It translates to CASSSPNREDEAFF.

CDR3 loop: CALETPEKLFF. The CDR3 nucleotides are TGTGCTTTGGAGACGCCGGAAAAACTGTTTTTT. The chain carries TRBV28 and TRBJ1-4; unclear D gene. Germline loops: CDR1 MDHEN, CDR2 SYDVKM. The CDR3 is made up of 11 amino acids.

J is TRBJ2-2 and V is TRBV7-2; D is perhaps TRBD2 (5 bases). V dropped 3 bases and J dropped 5 bases, with 16 bases sitting between them. CDR1 is SGHTA and CDR2 is FQGNSA in the germline V gene. This CDR3 is built from 16 residues. In nucleotides, the CDR3 is TGTGCCAGCAGCTTTATATTGGGGAGAGGGACCGGGGAGCTGTTTTTT. This translates into CASSFILGRGTGELFF.

This sequence joins TRBV29-1 and TRBJ2-1; D is perhaps TRBD1 (6 bases). Germline loops: CDR1 SQVTM, CDR2 ANQGSEA. V was clipped by 2 bases and J by 0 bases, with 17 bases between them. The length of the CDR3 is 17 residues. As DNA, the CDR3 is TGCAGCGTTGAATCCGAGCAGGGGCCTTCCTCCTACAATGAGCAGTTCTTC. This codes for CSVESEQGPSSYNEQFF.

The J gene is TRBJ2-3, the V gene TRBV7-2; D may be TRBD2 (5 bases). Looked up from germline, CDR1 is SGHTA and CDR2 is FQGNSA. The CDR3 covers 13 residues. V was cut by 2 bases and J by 4 bases, with 7 bases left in between. The CDR3 DNA sequence: TGTGCCAGCAGCTTAAACGGGGCAGATACGCAGTATTTT. This encodes CASSLNGADTQYF.

The genes are TRBV15 and TRBJ2-5; 7 bases agree with TRBD1. Germline V gives CDR1 LNHNV, CDR2 YYDKDF (reference sequence). The length of the CDR3 is 15 residues. Trimming at V came to 2 bases and at J to 3 bases, leaving 6 bases not matched to a gene. Here the CDR3 DNA reads TGTGCCACCAGCAGACTGACAGGGTTGGAAGAGACCCAGTACTTC. Amino acid sequence: CATSRLTGLEETQYF.

As regards this clone: A much larger clonotype is one base distant, so this may be a read error. The CDR3 DNA reads as TGTGCCAGCAGCGACAGGGGGAACACTGAAGCTTTCTTT. Protein product: CASSDRGNTEAFF. The chain employs TRBV6-5 and TRBJ1-1, with 8 bases that match TRBD1. Germline CDR1 MNHEY, CDR2 SVGAGI. This CDR3 comprises 13 residues. The ends lost 6 bases at V and 1 base at J; junction bases unmatched: 1.